A selection of T cell receptor beta chains follows, all from one sample in a study of identical twins. TCRdb reprocessed the 5' RACE reads with MiXCR, giving one entry per CDR3 protein. Found here are hundreds of thousands of distinct CDR3 sequences, 6.1% of them singletons; the top ten hold 1.5% to 2%. Sequencing was performed on naive T cells sorted from blood. The receptors derive from a man aged 18 to 29 in good health. CDR3s include the opening cysteine and the closing phenylalanine or tryptophan. Each record gives: D gene, CDR3 length, J gene, clone size, V gene, CDR3 DNA, CDR3 protein. D genes are given only for firm matches. A row's size may be missing; if present it is once, few, many or a size class.

TRBD1 | 16 | TRBJ2-5 | NA | TRBV5-1 | TGCGCCAGCAGCTCAGGGCAGCAGGGGGCCCAAGAGACCCAGTACTTC | CASSSGQQGAQETQYF
TRBD1 | 14 | TRBJ2-7 | NA | TRBV20-1 | TGCAGTGTTTACAGACCGGGACAGGGAGGCGAGCAGTACTTC | CSVYRPGQGGEQYF
TRBD1 | 14 | TRBJ2-7 | few | TRBV12-3/TRBV12-4 | TGTGCCAGCAAGGGGGCGAGGAGAGGCTACGAGCAGTACTTC | CASKGARRGYEQYF
NA | 12 | TRBJ2-1 | many | TRBV30 | TGTGCCTGGAGTCGAGGACAGCCCGAGCAGTTCTTC | CAWSRGQPEQFF
NA | 14 | TRBJ2-5 | many | TRBV25-1 | TGTGCCAGCAGACTACCGGGGGGCGGAGAGACCCAGTACTTC | CASRLPGGGETQYF
NA | 11 | TRBJ2-2 | NA | TRBV7-9 | TGTGCCAGCAGAAACACCGGGGAGCTGTGTTTT | CASRNTGELCF
TRBD1 | 14 | TRBJ1-6 | NA | TRBV5-1 | TGCGCCAGCAGCAGGACAGGGGCTGGTTCACCCCTCCACTTT | CASSRTGAGSPLHF
NA | 11 | TRBJ2-1 | few | TRBV29-1 | TGCAGCGTTGCCAGTTACAATGAGCAGTTCTTC | CSVASYNEQFF
TRBD1 | 18 | TRBJ2-6 | many | TRBV4-3 | TGCGCCAGCAGCCAGAACAGGGGGAAATACTCTGGGGCCAACGTCCTGACTTTC | CASSQNRGKYSGANVLTF
NA | 14 | TRBJ1-2 | NA | TRBV12-3/TRBV12-4 | TGTGCCAGCAGTCCAACGACATCCCCCTATGGCTACACCTTC | CASSPTTSPYGYTF
TRBD1 | 15 | TRBJ1-1 | many | TRBV12-3/TRBV12-4 | TGTGCCAGCAGTCTGACAGGGGGCGGGAACACTGAAGCTTTCTTT | CASSLTGGGNTEAFF
TRBD2 | 15 | TRBJ2-2 | many | TRBV5-1 | TGCGCCAGCAGCTTGGCCGCGGGAGACACCGGGGAGCTGTTTTTT | CASSLAAGDTGELFF
NA | 14 | TRBJ1-2 | few | TRBV30 | TGTGCCTGGATTCCGGGGTCCCGGGTCGGTGGCTACACCTTC | CAWIPGSRVGGYTF
TRBD2 | 15 | TRBJ2-1 | few | TRBV2 | TGTGCCAGCAGTGAGGCTAGCGGGGGATACAATGAGCAGTTCTTC | CASSEASGGYNEQFF
NA | 16 | TRBJ2-6 | NA | TRBV4-1 | TGCGCCAGCAGCCAAGATGGGGCGCCGGGGGCCAACGTCCTGACTTTC | CASSQDGAPGANVLTF
TRBD1 | 13 | TRBJ2-7 | few | TRBV7-2 | TGTGCCAGCAGCACAGGGGGCGGGCGCGAGCAGTACTTC | CASSTGGGREQYF
NA | 14 | TRBJ1-2 | many | TRBV6-1 | TGTGCCAGCAGGGTCTTAGGACAGCACTATGGCTACACCTTC | CASRVLGQHYGYTF
NA | 15 | TRBJ2-3 | NA | TRBV20-1 | TGCAGTGCTCCACGGGGGGCCGGCTACACAGATACGCAGTATTTT | CSAPRGAGYTDTQYF
NA | 14 | TRBJ1-2 | many | TRBV4-1 | TGCGCCAGCAGCGGTTTGAGAGGCGACTATGGCTACACCTTC | CASSGLRGDYGYTF
NA | 12 | TRBJ1-4 | many | TRBV12-3/TRBV12-4 | TGTGCCAGCAGTTTTTCGGTTGAAAAACTGTTTTTT | CASSFSVEKLFF
NA | 12 | TRBJ1-2 | many | TRBV3-1 | TGTGCCAGCAGCCAAGGAGGGGGATCGAGCACCTTC | CASSQGGGSSTF
TRBD2 | 16 | TRBJ2-1 | NA | TRBV12-5 | TGTGCTAGTGGTTTGGTACTGAGCGGGAGCGGCCATGAGCAGTTCTTC | CASGLVLSGSGHEQFF
NA | 13 | TRBJ1-3 | NA | TRBV6-1 | TGTGCCAGCGGCAGGGGCTCTGGAAACACCATATATTTT | CASGRGSGNTIYF
NA | 14 | TRBJ2-5 | many | TRBV10-3 | TGTGCCAATCACCAGGGGCTATCACAAGAGACCCAGTACTTC | CANHQGLSQETQYF
TRBD2 | 12 | TRBJ2-1 | many | TRBV30 | TGTGCCTGGAGTAGCGGGAGGCCTGAGCAGTTCTTC | CAWSSGRPEQFF
NA | 16 | TRBJ1-6 | many | TRBV6-4 | TGTGCCAGCAGACGAACCTCCGGGACGGATAATTCACCCCTCCACTTT | CASRRTSGTDNSPLHF
TRBD2 | 15 | TRBJ2-2 | many | TRBV5-6 | TGTGCCAGCAGTATAGCGGGAGGGCCCACCGGGGAGCTGTTTTTT | CASSIAGGPTGELFF
TRBD1 | 13 | TRBJ2-5 | many | TRBV20-1 | TGCAGTGCTAGGGGGGACAGGGAAGAGACCCAGTACTTC | CSARGDREETQYF
NA | 16 | TRBJ2-2 | NA | TRBV27 | TGTGCCAGCAGTCTTCGACAGGCCCCTCGGGGCGGGGAGCTGTTTTTT | CASSLRQAPRGGELFF
NA | 10 | TRBJ1-1 | few | TRBV29-1 | TGCAGCGTTGTAACCACTGAAGCTTTCTTT | CSVVTTEAFF
NA | 13 | TRBJ1-4 | few | TRBV7-2 | TGTGCCAGCAGGCGGAACTTTAATGAAAAACTGTTTTTT | CASRRNFNEKLFF
TRBD2 | 15 | TRBJ2-1 | many | TRBV6-5 | TGTGCCAGCGTTCGTCTAGCGGGAGGTCGGAATGAGCAGTTCTTC | CASVRLAGGRNEQFF
TRBD2 | 15 | TRBJ2-7 | NA | TRBV5-1 | TGCGCCAGCAGCTGGACTAGCGGGATTCAGAACGAGCAGTACTTC | CASSWTSGIQNEQYF
TRBD2 | 15 | TRBJ2-5 | NA | TRBV3-1 | TGTGCCAGCAGCCAGGCCCGGGAGGGCCTTGAGACCCAGTACTTC | CASSQAREGLETQYF
NA | 16 | TRBJ1-5 | many | TRBV5-6 | TGTGCCAGCAGCTCCGGAGGACAGTTGGGCAATCAGCCCCAGCATTTT | CASSSGGQLGNQPQHF
NA | 11 | TRBJ1-5 | many | TRBV28 | TGTGCCAGCAGGTCTAATCAGCCCCAGCATTTT | CASRSNQPQHF
TRBD2 | 17 | TRBJ2-2 | many | TRBV5-1 | TGCGCCAGCAGCTTTGACACTAGCGGGACCAACACCGGGGAGCTGTTTTTT | CASSFDTSGTNTGELFF